The clone carrying this TCR beta chain was detected many times. The CDR3 consists of 13 residues. The germline V and J ends were trimmed by 4 bases and 4 bases, with 10 bases remaining between them. The TCR beta library used iRepertoire HTBI primers with Arm-PCR amplification of CDR3. TCRdb re-called the multiplex PCR reads with MiXCR, one entry per CDR3 protein. The sample yields about 430,000 distinct CDR3 sequences, about 15% seen once. This sample was taken from a study of regulatory T cells in long-lasting Graves disease. The sample's time point: newly diagnosed GD, antithyroid drugs for less than 3 months. With RNA extracted from PBMCs as input, the TCR library was made. This same sample was also part of a study on T cells in Graves' hyperthyroidism and ophthalmopathy. That work adds: Researchers barred patients who had uncontrolled infection, other autoimmune disease, pregnancy or lactation.

The specimen comprised peripheral blood mononuclear cells (PBMCs), sampled at new diagnosis, from a patient treated with antithyroid drugs. This receptor was identified in a woman between 40 and 50 years old with Graves disease. The rearrangement links TRBV12-3 or TRBV12-4 to TRBJ1-2; perhaps TRBD1 as D (5 bases). The CDR3 sequence is CASSSSGTYGYTF. The CDR3 nucleotides are TGTGCCAGCAGTTCATCAGGGACCTATGGCTACACCTTC.